A selection of T cell receptor beta chains follows, all from one sample in a study of blood T cell repertoires in COVID-19. Only in-frame clones appear in the TCRdb table, and some are missing; sequencing was by immunoSEQ multiplex PCR. The sample has hundreds of thousands of clones; more than 65% are singletons. Sequenced input: peripheral blood. Receptors were obtained from a woman aged 40 to 50 with active or convalescent COVID-19. Each CDR3 is given with its conserved first and last residue. A D gene is named only where the DNA matches it firmly. Rows may omit the clone size; those that give it use once, few, many or a size class.

j_call: TRBJ1-1
v_call: TRBV11-2
d_call: .
clone_size: .
cdr3_nt: TGTGCCAGCAGCTTAGTTGGGGGGAGGGCTGAAGCTTTCTTT
cdr3_aa: CASSLVGGRAEAFF

j_call: TRBJ1-6
v_call: TRBV25-1
d_call: TRBD1
clone_size: few
cdr3_nt: TGTGCCAGCAGTGAACAGGCAGGGGGCAATTCACCCCTCCACTTT
cdr3_aa: CASSEQAGGNSPLHF

j_call: TRBJ1-1
v_call: TRBV4-1
d_call: TRBD1
clone_size: .
cdr3_nt: TGCGCCAGCAGCCAAGTTCAGGACAGGAGGAACACTGAAGCTTTCTTT
cdr3_aa: CASSQVQDRRNTEAFF

j_call: TRBJ1-2
v_call: TRBV2
d_call: TRBD1
clone_size: .
cdr3_nt: TGTGCCAGCAGTGGGGACAGGGTGCAGGGCTACACCTTC
cdr3_aa: CASSGDRVQGYTF

j_call: TRBJ2-3
v_call: TRBV6-5
d_call: TRBD1
clone_size: .
cdr3_nt: TGTGCCAGCGCACTGTGGACAGGGAGCACAGATACGCAGTATTTT
cdr3_aa: CASALWTGSTDTQYF

j_call: TRBJ2-2
v_call: TRBV19
d_call: TRBD1
clone_size: .
cdr3_nt: TGTGCCAGTAGTGGTCAGGGGGCGGGCGGGGAGCTGTTTTTT
cdr3_aa: CASSGQGAGGELFF

j_call: TRBJ1-2
v_call: TRBV9
d_call: .
clone_size: .
cdr3_nt: TGTGCCAGCAGCGCCCGCCGGGGGTCCGTCTATGGCTACACCTTC
cdr3_aa: CASSARRGSVYGYTF

j_call: TRBJ2-6
v_call: TRBV29-1
d_call: TRBD2
clone_size: .
cdr3_nt: TGCAGCGCTTCAGGGGCGGGAGGATCTGGGGCCAACGTCCTGACTTTC
cdr3_aa: CSASGAGGSGANVLTF

j_call: TRBJ1-2
v_call: TRBV11-2
d_call: .
clone_size: .
cdr3_nt: TGTGCCAGCAGCTTAGAGGGGAGGGGTTGGGGCTACACCTTC
cdr3_aa: CASSLEGRGWGYTF

j_call: TRBJ1-3
v_call: TRBV2
d_call: .
clone_size: .
cdr3_nt: TGTGCCAGCAGCGATACAGGGCACGGAAACACCATATATTTT
cdr3_aa: CASSDTGHGNTIYF

j_call: TRBJ1-5
v_call: TRBV5-1
d_call: .
clone_size: .
cdr3_nt: TGCGCCAGCAGCTGGTCCGGGGGGAATCAGCCCCAGCATTTT
cdr3_aa: CASSWSGGNQPQHF

j_call: TRBJ1-1
v_call: TRBV25-1
d_call: TRBD1
clone_size: few
cdr3_nt: TGTGCCAGCAGTCGCGCGGGACAGGGGGCTTCTGAAGCTTTCTTT
cdr3_aa: CASSRAGQGASEAFF

j_call: TRBJ2-3
v_call: TRBV6-4
d_call: .
clone_size: .
cdr3_nt: TGTGCCAGCAGTGCGTTAGCGAGCACAGATACGCAGTATTTT
cdr3_aa: CASSALASTDTQYF

j_call: TRBJ2-7
v_call: TRBV18
d_call: .
clone_size: .
cdr3_nt: TGTGCCAGCTCACCTGGGACTTTCTCGAGCTCCTACGAGCAGTACTTC
cdr3_aa: CASSPGTFSSSYEQYF

j_call: TRBJ1-1
v_call: TRBV12-3/TRBV12-4
d_call: .
clone_size: .
cdr3_nt: TGTGCCAGCAGTCGACGGAGCACTGAAGCTTTCTTT
cdr3_aa: CASSRRSTEAFF

j_call: TRBJ1-1
v_call: TRBV5-4
d_call: .
clone_size: .
cdr3_nt: TGTGCCAGCAGCTTGGCCGGGACACCCAACACTGAAGCTTTCTTT
cdr3_aa: CASSLAGTPNTEAFF

j_call: TRBJ1-2
v_call: TRBV6-5
d_call: .
clone_size: .
cdr3_nt: TGTGCCAGCGGACTGCGGGGACTCTATGGCTACACCTTC
cdr3_aa: CASGLRGLYGYTF

j_call: TRBJ1-4
v_call: TRBV21-1
d_call: .
clone_size: .
cdr3_nt: TGTGCCAGCAGCCGGAGGAGGTTCGAAAAACTGTTTTTT
cdr3_aa: CASSRRRFEKLFF

j_call: TRBJ1-5
v_call: TRBV2
d_call: .
clone_size: .
cdr3_nt: TGTGCCAGCAGAAAAGAGGGACAAGACAATCAGCCCCAGCATTTT
cdr3_aa: CASRKEGQDNQPQHF

j_call: TRBJ1-4
v_call: TRBV6-1
d_call: .
clone_size: .
cdr3_nt: TGTGCCAGCAGTGAAATGGGGGCGGCCGGTAATGAAAAACTGTTTTTT
cdr3_aa: CASSEMGAAGNEKLFF

j_call: TRBJ2-1
v_call: TRBV5-1
d_call: .
clone_size: .
cdr3_nt: TGCGCCAGCAGCTTGTCCCGCAGGGGTCATGAGCAGTTCTTC
cdr3_aa: CASSLSRRGHEQFF

j_call: TRBJ2-1
v_call: TRBV7-3
d_call: .
clone_size: .
cdr3_nt: TGTGCCAGCAGCTTAATTTCAGCAGGGGCCTACAATGAGCAGTTCTTC
cdr3_aa: CASSLISAGAYNEQFF

j_call: TRBJ1-1
v_call: TRBV15
d_call: .
clone_size: .
cdr3_nt: TGTGCCACCAGCAGAGTCACAGCCCGAGGGACTGAAGCTTTCTTT
cdr3_aa: CATSRVTARGTEAFF

j_call: TRBJ2-2
v_call: TRBV4-1
d_call: TRBD2
clone_size: many
cdr3_nt: TGCGCCAGCAGCCAAGTTCTCGGGGGGGCCGAGACCGGGGAGCTGTTTTTT
cdr3_aa: CASSQVLGGAETGELFF

j_call: TRBJ1-2
v_call: TRBV7-9
d_call: TRBD1
clone_size: once
cdr3_nt: TGTGCCAGCAGTCAGGGACAGGGCTATGGCTACACCTTC
cdr3_aa: CASSQGQGYGYTF

j_call: TRBJ1-1
v_call: TRBV6-4
d_call: .
clone_size: .
cdr3_nt: TGTGCCAGCAGCGCCATCGGAGGCCTAACTGAAGCTTTCTTT
cdr3_aa: CASSAIGGLTEAFF

j_call: TRBJ1-6
v_call: TRBV6-5
d_call: .
clone_size: once
cdr3_nt: TGTGCCAGCAGTTCCAGGGGAGTAAATTCACCCCTCCACTTT
cdr3_aa: CASSSRGVNSPLHF

j_call: TRBJ2-3
v_call: TRBV18
d_call: .
clone_size: once
cdr3_nt: TGTGCCAGCTCACCAGAACTAGCAGAAACGCAGTATTTT
cdr3_aa: CASSPELAETQYF

j_call: TRBJ1-2
v_call: TRBV30
d_call: TRBD1
clone_size: .
cdr3_nt: TGTGCCTGGAGTCCCCCGGGGACAGGCTATGGCTACACCTTC
cdr3_aa: CAWSPPGTGYGYTF

j_call: TRBJ1-2
v_call: TRBV24-1
d_call: .
clone_size: .
cdr3_nt: TGTGCCACCTCCTTAGGGGGTGGCTACACCTTC
cdr3_aa: CATSLGGGYTF

j_call: TRBJ1-2
v_call: TRBV4-1
d_call: .
clone_size: few
cdr3_nt: TGCGCCAGCAGCCAAACCGGGACTTCCTATGGCTACACCTTC
cdr3_aa: CASSQTGTSYGYTF

j_call: TRBJ1-5
v_call: TRBV7-9
d_call: .
clone_size: many
cdr3_nt: TGTGCCAGCGGCGGGGGAGGGGCCAATCAGCCCCAGCATTTT
cdr3_aa: CASGGGGANQPQHF

j_call: TRBJ2-5
v_call: TRBV28
d_call: .
clone_size: .
cdr3_nt: TGTGCCAGCAGTTTCCCTCACCGGGGGCAAGAGACCCAGTACTTC
cdr3_aa: CASSFPHRGQETQYF

j_call: TRBJ1-3
v_call: TRBV12-3/TRBV12-4
d_call: .
clone_size: .
cdr3_nt: TGTGCCAGCAGTCGTTCCTCTGGAAACACCATATATTTT
cdr3_aa: CASSRSSGNTIYF

j_call: TRBJ2-7
v_call: TRBV7-6
d_call: TRBD1
clone_size: .
cdr3_nt: TGTGCCAGCAGCCGACAGGGGGCGCAACAGTACTTC
cdr3_aa: CASSRQGAQQYF

j_call: TRBJ1-1
v_call: TRBV2
d_call: .
clone_size: few
cdr3_nt: TGTGCCAGCCCTACGACAGGCATTAACACTGAAGCTTTCTTT
cdr3_aa: CASPTTGINTEAFF

j_call: TRBJ1-5
v_call: TRBV12-3/TRBV12-4
d_call: .
clone_size: .
cdr3_nt: TGTGCCAGCAGTTGGGCCAGCAATCAGCCCCAGCATTTT
cdr3_aa: CASSWASNQPQHF

j_call: TRBJ1-1
v_call: TRBV29-1
d_call: .
clone_size: once
cdr3_nt: TGCAGCGTTGTTGGCAGGGAGGGCACTGAAGCTTTCTTT
cdr3_aa: CSVVGREGTEAFF

j_call: TRBJ1-1
v_call: TRBV19
d_call: .
clone_size: .
cdr3_nt: TGTGCCAGTAATAGAGGGACATCCGAAGCTTTCTTT
cdr3_aa: CASNRGTSEAFF

j_call: TRBJ2-5
v_call: TRBV5-1
d_call: TRBD1
clone_size: .
cdr3_nt: TGCGCCAGCAGCACCGGGACAGGGAGGATCGAGACCCAGTACTTC
cdr3_aa: CASSTGTGRIETQYF

j_call: TRBJ1-5
v_call: TRBV15
d_call: .
clone_size: .
cdr3_nt: TGTGCCACCAGCAGAGATGACAGTCGAGGGGGTAATCAGCCCCAGCATTTT
cdr3_aa: CATSRDDSRGGNQPQHF

j_call: TRBJ1-2
v_call: TRBV5-1
d_call: TRBD1
clone_size: .
cdr3_nt: TGCGCCAGCAGGAAGGGACAGGGGGTTAACTATGGCTACACCTTC
cdr3_aa: CASRKGQGVNYGYTF

j_call: TRBJ2-4
v_call: TRBV21-1
d_call: .
clone_size: few
cdr3_nt: TGTGCCAGCAGCAAGTTGAAAGGGGTGGCCAAAAACATTCAGTACTTC
cdr3_aa: CASSKLKGVAKNIQYF

j_call: TRBJ1-5
v_call: TRBV6-4
d_call: TRBD1
clone_size: .
cdr3_nt: TGTGCCAGCAGCGAAGCCGGGACAGGGGGCTCTCCCCAGCATTTT
cdr3_aa: CASSEAGTGGSPQHF

j_call: TRBJ1-1
v_call: TRBV28
d_call: .
clone_size: .
cdr3_nt: TGTGCCAGCAGCTTGGGGAGTTGGGCTGAAGCTTTCTTT
cdr3_aa: CASSLGSWAEAFF

j_call: TRBJ2-7
v_call: TRBV9
d_call: .
clone_size: .
cdr3_nt: TGTGCCAGCAGCTTCCGGGACACCAACTACGAGCAGTACTTC
cdr3_aa: CASSFRDTNYEQYF

j_call: TRBJ2-2
v_call: TRBV7-9
d_call: TRBD1
clone_size: .
cdr3_nt: TGTGCCAGCAGCTCGACAGGGGGTAACACCGGGGAGCTGTTTTTT
cdr3_aa: CASSSTGGNTGELFF

j_call: TRBJ1-2
v_call: TRBV6-5
d_call: TRBD1
clone_size: .
cdr3_nt: TGTGCCAGCAGTTACCTAGGGACAGGGAACGGCTACACCTTC
cdr3_aa: CASSYLGTGNGYTF

j_call: TRBJ2-6
v_call: TRBV19
d_call: .
clone_size: .
cdr3_nt: TGTGCCAGTAGTTTGAGGACGGGAAACTCTGGGGCCAACGTCCTGACTTTC
cdr3_aa: CASSLRTGNSGANVLTF

j_call: TRBJ2-2
v_call: TRBV21-1
d_call: .
clone_size: .
cdr3_nt: TGTGCCAGCAGCAAAAGGGGACAGGGGGCGTTACTCACCGGGGAGCTGTTTTTT
cdr3_aa: CASSKRGQGALLTGELFF

j_call: TRBJ1-3
v_call: TRBV28
d_call: .
clone_size: .
cdr3_nt: TGTGCCAGCAGTTCGCCCAGAGGTTCCTCTGGAAACACCATATATTTT
cdr3_aa: CASSSPRGSSGNTIYF

j_call: TRBJ1-2
v_call: TRBV19
d_call: .
clone_size: .
cdr3_nt: TGTGCCAGTAGTCTAATTGGGACACTCCCGGACTATGGCTACACCTTC
cdr3_aa: CASSLIGTLPDYGYTF

j_call: TRBJ1-1
v_call: TRBV19
d_call: .
clone_size: .
cdr3_nt: TGTGCCAGTAACCAGGACAGCTTAACTGAAGCTTTCTTT
cdr3_aa: CASNQDSLTEAFF

j_call: TRBJ2-2
v_call: TRBV6-5
d_call: TRBD2
clone_size: .
cdr3_nt: TGTGCCAGCAGTTATCAAAGCGGGGTGGGGACCGGGGAGCTGTTTTTT
cdr3_aa: CASSYQSGVGTGELFF

j_call: TRBJ1-1
v_call: TRBV19
d_call: .
clone_size: once
cdr3_nt: TGTGCCAGTAGGGAGAGGAGGAACACTGAAGCTTTCTTT
cdr3_aa: CASRERRNTEAFF